One sample yielded the 21 T cell receptor beta chains listed below, sequenced in a study of blood T cell repertoires in COVID-19. Some clones are missing from TCRdb's copy, which holds only in-frame ones; the method was immunoSEQ multiplex PCR. The profile shows approximately 76,000 clones, around 79% of them singletons. The sample comprised peripheral blood. These receptors originate from a man aged 50 to 59 with acute or convalescent COVID-19.

This chain uses TRBV7-2 with TRBJ1-6; possibly TRBD1 for D (5 bases). V was shortened by 6 bases and J by 0 bases, with 9 bases between the two germline ends. The CDR3 spans 15 residues. Per the germline V gene, CDR1 is SGHTA and CDR2 is FQGNSA. The CDR3 is CASRGGSSYNSPLHF. CDR3 sequence (DNA): TGTGCCAGCAGGGGGGGGAGCTCCTATAATTCACCCCTCCACTTT.

The rearrangement joins TRBV19 to TRBJ1-1; perhaps TRBD1 as D (6 bases). Looked up from germline, CDR1 is LNHDA and CDR2 is SQIVND (reference sequence). The CDR3 has 14 residues. Trimming shortened V by 4 bases and J by 1 base, and 10 bases separated the two germline ends. CDR3 in amino acids: CASSKDSPNTEAFF. DNA for the CDR3: TGTGCCAGTAGTAAGGACAGCCCGAACACTGAAGCTTTCTTT.

J is TRBJ1-2 and V is TRBV4-3; 8 bases map to TRBD1. The length of the CDR3 is 16 residues. The J segment lost 2 bases and the V segment lost 0 bases, leaving 5 bases of the junction unmatched. CDR1 is LGHNA, CDR2 YSLEER, per germline. As DNA, the CDR3 is TGCGCCAGCAGCCAAGACACAGGGGGTCTCAACTATGGCTACACCTTC. It codes for CASSQDTGGLNYGYTF.

This rearrangement joins TRBV6-2 or TRBV6-3 to TRBJ2-3, with 10 bases matching TRBD1. CDR3 length: 18 amino acids. Germline V gene lookup returns CDR1 MNHEY and CDR2 SVGEGT. The J segment lost 1 base and the V segment lost 2 bases, leaving 9 bases of the junction unmatched. CDR3 loop: CASSYVGTGVEGTDTQYF. CDR3 in DNA: TGTGCCAGCAGTTACGTCGGGACAGGGGTTGAGGGCACAGATACGCAGTATTTT.

This clone was detected once. The chain joins TRBV21-1 to TRBJ2-7; the listed D gene, TRBD1, was not tested against the DNA. TRBV21-1 is a documented pseudogene. CDR3 size: 16 residues. CDR3 bases: TGTGCCAACTCGACGCTGCTCAGACAGGAAAGCTACGAGCAGTACTTC. It specifies CANSTLLRQESYEQYF.

The V and J genes are TRBV4-3 and TRBJ1-5; 7 nucleotides align to TRBD1. This CDR3 contains 18 residues. After removal of 0 bases from V and 2 bases from J, the junction contained 10 bases not matched to a gene. Germline loops: CDR1 LGHNA, CDR2 YSLEER. CDR3 sequence reads: CASSQDRQGTYGNQPQHF. In DNA, the CDR3 is TGCGCCAGCAGCCAAGATCGACAGGGAACATATGGCAATCAGCCCCAGCATTTT.

This clone has more than one count but fewer than ten. The CDR3 loop is CASSDPGGLLNTEAFF. The DNA for the CDR3 is TGTGCCAGCAGTGACCCAGGGGGTTTGCTGAACACTGAAGCTTTCTTT. V and J are TRBV6-1 and TRBJ1-1, with 7 bases aligning to TRBD1. The CDR3 runs 16 residues. Germline V CDR1 and CDR2: MNHNS, SASEGT. The J segment lost 0 bases and the V segment lost 3 bases, leaving 7 bases of the junction unmatched.

CDR3 sequence reads: CASSLSGGTDTQYF. The CDR3 DNA reads TGTGCCAGCAGTTTGAGCGGGGGCACAGATACGCAGTATTTT. V usage is TRBV6-2 or TRBV6-3 and J usage is TRBJ2-3; TRBD2 matches 7 bases. Germline trimming cut 4 bases from V and 1 base from J; bases unmatched to any gene: 2. The CDR3 is 14 residues long. The germline CDR1 and CDR2 sequences are MNHEY and SVGEGT.

V gene TRBV7-2 combines with J gene TRBJ2-3, with a possible D match to TRBD1 (5 bases). Trimming pared 1 base from V and 6 bases from J, leaving 8 bases between. Germline CDR1 and CDR2: SGHTA and FQGNSA. The CDR3 is 13 amino acids. The DNA of the CDR3 is TGTGCCAGCAGCTTAGGTGGGGCGGATACGCAGTATTTT. Protein product: CASSLGGADTQYF.

This clone has more than one count but fewer than ten. The chain carries TRBV5-1 and TRBJ2-7, with 11 nucleotides matching TRBD1. The germline V gene has CDR1 SGHRS and CDR2 YFSETQ. After removal of 4 bases from V and 6 bases from J, the junction contained 3 bases not matched to a gene. The CDR3 contains 13 residues. CDR3 amino acids: CASSQGQGGEQYF. CDR3 bases: TGCGCCAGCAGCCAGGGACAGGGGGGCGAGCAGTACTTC.

The chain uses TRBV6-2 or TRBV6-3 and TRBJ1-5, with TRBD1 matching 10 bases. The CDR3 extends over 14 amino acids. Germline CDR1 MNHEY, CDR2 SVGEGT. After removal of 5 bases from V and 7 bases from J, the junction contained 5 bases not matched to a gene. The CDR3, as DNA: TGTGCCAGCAGTCATCGACAGGGGGCGCAGCCCCAGCATTTT. It translates to CASSHRQGAQPQHF.

In this sample, this clone turned up a few times. This chain links TRBV18 with TRBJ1-1; D may be TRBD1 (6 bases). Germline assignment: CDR1 KGHSH and CDR2 LQKENI. Trimming took off 2 bases at V and 6 bases at J, with 16 bases between the two ends. This CDR3 is 15 amino acids long. The CDR3 protein is CASSPAGGAQAEAFF. CDR3 bases: TGTGCCAGCTCACCAGCTGGGGGGGCGCAGGCTGAAGCTTTCTTT.

This clone was found once. The CDR3 DNA reads TGTGCCAGTAGTACGGACAGGGTCGTGGGCTATAGGGGCTACACCTTC. It yields the protein CASSTDRVVGYRGYTF. The J gene is TRBJ1-2, the V gene TRBV19; the match to TRBD1 covers 8 bases. This CDR3 region has 16 residues. Unmatched junction bases numbered 15, after V lost 4 bases and J lost 8 bases. The germline V gene has CDR1 LNHDA and CDR2 SQIVND (reference sequence).

The chain has TRBV27 and TRBJ2-2, with 7 bases lining up with TRBD1. The CDR3 consists of 13 residues. Germline V gives CDR1 MNHEY, CDR2 SMNVEV (reference sequence). The V gene end was trimmed by 3 bases and the J gene end by 7 bases; junction bases not matched to a gene: 2. The CDR3 bases are TGTGCCAGCAGTTTCCGGGACAGCGGGGAGCTGTTTTTT. Its protein product is CASSFRDSGELFF.

The chain recombines TRBV6-2 or TRBV6-3 with TRBJ2-7, with 11 bases aligning to TRBD1. The CDR3 is 14 residues long. Trimming at V came to 6 bases and at J to 3 bases, leaving 4 bases not matched to a gene. CDR1 and CDR2 from the germline V gene are MNHEY and SVGEGT. The CDR3 region is CASSTGTGGYEQYF. CDR3 nucleotides: TGTGCCAGCAGCACCGGGACAGGGGGCTACGAGCAGTACTTC.

This clone showed up just a few times. The chain recombines TRBV7-9 with TRBJ2-3; D gene uncertain. V was pared by 0 bases and J by 3 bases, with 4 bases between. Germline values: CDR1 SEHNR, CDR2 FQNEAQ (reference sequence). The CDR3 contains 13 residues. For the CDR3, the DNA is TGTGCCAGCAGCTTAGCGGAGACAGATACGCAGTATTTT. It encodes CASSLAETDTQYF.

The chain recombines TRBV7-2 with TRBJ2-7; 8 bases line up with TRBD1. CDR1 is SGHTA and CDR2 is FQGNSA in the germline V gene. The trim removed 7 bases at V and 1 base at J, leaving 6 bases unmatched. This CDR3 has 14 amino acids. The CDR3 is CASTTTGASYEQYF. As DNA, the CDR3 is TGTGCCAGCACCACGACAGGGGCATCCTACGAGCAGTACTTC.

The rearrangement uses TRBV19 and TRBJ2-1; TRBD2 is a possible D gene (6 bases). This CDR3 contains 16 residues. The V gene lost 2 bases and the J gene lost 4 bases, with 15 bases spanning the gap. Germline V gene lookup returns CDR1 LNHDA and CDR2 SQIVND (reference sequence). The CDR3 DNA sequence: TGTGCCAGTAGTATATTGAGTAGCGGCCCTTACAATGAGCAGTTCTTC. Translating it yields CASSILSSGPYNEQFF.

J is TRBJ2-5 and V is TRBV4-1; 7 bases align to TRBD1. The ends lost 4 bases at V and 3 bases at J; junction bases unmatched: 2. In germline, CDR1 is MGHRA, CDR2 YSYEKL. CDR3 length: 13 amino acids. CDR3 nucleotide sequence: TGCGCCAGCAGCCGAGGGACAGAAGAGACCCAGTACTTC. This translates into CASSRGTEETQYF.

This clone was detected a few times. The genes are TRBV5-6 and TRBJ1-1; D gene unclear. V lost 2 bases and J 1 base, leaving 9 bases between the germline ends. This CDR3 spans 14 amino acids. CDR1 and CDR2 from the germline V gene are SGHDT and YYEEEE. CDR3 sequence: CASSFVQRNTEAFF. The CDR3 DNA reads as TGTGCCAGCAGCTTCGTACAGAGGAACACTGAAGCTTTCTTT. The full variable domain, with the rest looked up from reference TRBV5-6 and TRBJ1-1, is DAGVTQSPTHLIKTRGQQVTLRCSPKSGHDTVSWYQQALGQGPQFIFQYYEEEERQRGNFPDRFSGHQFPNYSSELNVNALLLGDSALYLCASSFVQRNTEAFFGQGTRLTVV.

The chain employs TRBV7-9 and TRBJ1-2; maybe TRBD1 (6 bases). Looked up from germline, CDR1 is SEHNR and CDR2 is FQNEAQ (reference sequence). The CDR3 runs 14 residues. Trimming pared 4 bases from V and 6 bases from J, leaving 15 bases between. The CDR3: CASSSREGGDGYTF. For the CDR3, the DNA is TGTGCCAGCAGCTCCCGGGAGGGGGGCGATGGCTACACCTTC.